This T cell receptor beta chain emerged from a study of CD8+ T cells in alopecia areata. PBMCs were stained for CD3, CD4 and CD8, and CD4+ and CD8+ T cells were sorted. The ends were cut back, 6 bases at V and 4 bases at J, with 14 bases in the middle. This CDR3 has 14 residues. Germline values: CDR1 MNHEY, CDR2 SVGAGI. It was cDNA, reverse transcribed from extracted RNA, that served as the sequencing template. Sequenced by immunoSEQ multiplex PCR; TCRdb stores in-frame clones only, minus some. The sample carries approximately 99,000 clones, 55% to 60% recorded once. This chain joins TRBV6-5 and TRBJ2-3; D not certain. Sequenced sample: NKG2D-low CD8+ T cells sorted from blood. This clonotype originated in a human donor with alopecia areata. The CDR3: CASRREAGADTQYF. CDR3 in DNA: TGTGCCAGCAGAAGGGAAGCCGGAGCAGATACGCAGTATTTT.